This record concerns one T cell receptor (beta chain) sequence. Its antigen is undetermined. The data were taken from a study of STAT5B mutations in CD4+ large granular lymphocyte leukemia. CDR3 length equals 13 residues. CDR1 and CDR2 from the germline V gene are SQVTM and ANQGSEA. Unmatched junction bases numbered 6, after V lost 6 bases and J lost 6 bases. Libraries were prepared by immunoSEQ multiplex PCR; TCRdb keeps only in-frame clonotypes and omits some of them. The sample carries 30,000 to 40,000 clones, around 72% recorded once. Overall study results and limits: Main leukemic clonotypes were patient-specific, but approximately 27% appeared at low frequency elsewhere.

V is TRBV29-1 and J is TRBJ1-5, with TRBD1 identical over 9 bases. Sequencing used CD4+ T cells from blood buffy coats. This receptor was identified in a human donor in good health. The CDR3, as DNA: TGCAGCGTGTCCCGGGACAGGGCTCAGCCCCAGCATTTT. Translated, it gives CSVSRDRAQPQHF.